This is a list of T cell receptor beta chains from one sample in a study of T cell responses to AZD1222 COVID-19 vaccine. Sequencing used immunoSEQ multiplex PCR; TCRdb keeps in-frame clones, though not all of them. The sample lists 95,000 to 150,000 clones; about nine tenths were seen once. Sequenced here: peripheral blood, sampled on day 0 of AZD1222 vaccination. Receptors were obtained from an adult in good health. Each CDR3 is given with its conserved first and last residue. A D gene is named only where the DNA matches it firmly. Rows give clone size only sometimes, using once, few, many, or a class for an expanded clone.

TRBV7-8	TRBJ1-4	-	TRBD1	CASSTWDRGPNEKLFF	TGTGCCAGCAGCACTTGGGACAGGGGACCTAATGAAAAACTGTTTTTT
TRBV5-4	TRBJ1-1	-	-	CASSPPGAFEAFF	TGTGCCAGCAGCCCCCCAGGGGCCTTTGAAGCTTTCTTT
TRBV5-4	TRBJ2-1	-	-	CASSFISYNEQFF	TGTGCCAGCAGCTTCATCTCCTACAATGAGCAGTTCTTC
TRBV7-8	TRBJ2-3	-	TRBD2	CASSLEVAGGADTQYF	TGTGCCAGCAGCCTAGAGGTAGCGGGGGGGGCAGATACGCAGTATTTT
TRBV5-6	TRBJ2-3	-	-	CASSFPRLDTQYF	TGTGCCAGCAGCTTCCCCCGGTTGGATACGCAGTATTTT
TRBV29-1	TRBJ1-1	-	-	CSTMDTEAFF	TGCAGCACCATGGACACTGAAGCTTTCTTT
TRBV15	TRBJ1-2	few	-	CATSRDLTAVF	TGTGCCACCAGCAGAGATTTAACAGCCGTCTTC
TRBV2	TRBJ2-6	-	-	CASSVEATDSGANVLTF	TGTGCCAGCAGTGTTGAGGCGACAGACTCTGGGGCCAACGTCCTGACTTTC
TRBV15	TRBJ2-7	-	TRBD2	CATSPRGKVEQYF	TGTGCCACCAGCCCGCGGGGGAAGGTGGAGCAGTACTTC
TRBV27	TRBJ2-7	-	-	CASSFGREQYF	TGTGCCAGCAGTTTTGGGCGGGAGCAGTACTTC
TRBV6-5	TRBJ2-7	once	-	CASSYSRGGSSYEQYF	TGTGCCAGCAGTTACTCGAGGGGGGGCAGCTCCTACGAGCAGTACTTC
TRBV10-2	TRBJ2-5	-	TRBD2	CASSGSSGGETQYF	TGCGCCAGCAGTGGGAGTAGCGGGGGAGAGACCCAGTACTTC
TRBV27	TRBJ2-2	-	-	CASSPQLYTGELFF	TGTGCCAGCAGTCCGCAACTGTACACCGGGGAGCTGTTTTTT
TRBV9	TRBJ1-2	-	TRBD1	CASSAGQGIANYGYTF	TGTGCCAGCAGCGCCGGACAGGGTATAGCTAACTATGGCTACACCTTC
TRBV4-2	TRBJ2-7	-	TRBD1	CASSQSTGAFYEQYF	TGTGCCAGCAGCCAATCGACAGGGGCGTTCTACGAGCAGTACTTC
TRBV6-5	TRBJ2-2	-	-	CASSYSITVNTGELFF	TGTGCCAGCAGTTACTCGATAACAGTCAACACCGGGGAGCTGTTTTTT
TRBV11-1	TRBJ1-3	few	-	CASSWTATTGNTIYF	TGTGCCAGCAGCTGGACAGCAACAACTGGAAACACCATATATTTT